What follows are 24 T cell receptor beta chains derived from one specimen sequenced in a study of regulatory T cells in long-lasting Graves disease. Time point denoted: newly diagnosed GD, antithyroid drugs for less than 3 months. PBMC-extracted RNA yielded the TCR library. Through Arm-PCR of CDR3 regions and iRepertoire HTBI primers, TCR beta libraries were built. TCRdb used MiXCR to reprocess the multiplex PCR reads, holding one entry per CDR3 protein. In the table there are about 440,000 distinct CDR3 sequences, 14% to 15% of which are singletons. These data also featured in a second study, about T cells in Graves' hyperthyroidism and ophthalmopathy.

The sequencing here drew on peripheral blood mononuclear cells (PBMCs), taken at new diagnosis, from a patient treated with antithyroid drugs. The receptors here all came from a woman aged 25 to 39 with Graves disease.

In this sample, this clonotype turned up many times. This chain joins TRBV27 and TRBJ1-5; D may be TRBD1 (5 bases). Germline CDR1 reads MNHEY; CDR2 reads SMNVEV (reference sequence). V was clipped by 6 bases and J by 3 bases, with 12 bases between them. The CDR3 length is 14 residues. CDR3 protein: CASSVTGLNQPQHF. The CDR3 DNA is TGTGCCAGCAGCGTAACGGGACTCAATCAGCCCCAGCATTTT.

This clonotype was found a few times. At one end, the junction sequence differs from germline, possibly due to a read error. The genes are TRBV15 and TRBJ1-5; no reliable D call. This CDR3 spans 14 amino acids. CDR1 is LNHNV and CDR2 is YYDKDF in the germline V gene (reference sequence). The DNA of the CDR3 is TGTGCCACCAGCAGAGGTTATAGCAATCAACCCCAGCATTTT. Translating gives CATSRGYSNQPQHF.

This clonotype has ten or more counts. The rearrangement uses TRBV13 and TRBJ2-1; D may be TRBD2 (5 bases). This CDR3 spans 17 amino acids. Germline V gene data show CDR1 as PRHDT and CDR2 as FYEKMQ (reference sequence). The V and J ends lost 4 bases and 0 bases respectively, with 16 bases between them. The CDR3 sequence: CASSWAATRGSYNEQFF. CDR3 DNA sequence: TGTGCCAGCAGCTGGGCCGCTACCCGGGGCTCCTACAATGAGCAGTTCTTC.

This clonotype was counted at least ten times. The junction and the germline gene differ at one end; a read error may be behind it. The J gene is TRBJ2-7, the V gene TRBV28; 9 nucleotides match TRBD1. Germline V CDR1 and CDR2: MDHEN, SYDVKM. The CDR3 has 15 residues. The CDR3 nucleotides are TGCGCCAGCAGTTCGCGGACAGGGGCCTCCTACGAGCAGTACTTC. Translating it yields CASSSRTGASYEQYF.

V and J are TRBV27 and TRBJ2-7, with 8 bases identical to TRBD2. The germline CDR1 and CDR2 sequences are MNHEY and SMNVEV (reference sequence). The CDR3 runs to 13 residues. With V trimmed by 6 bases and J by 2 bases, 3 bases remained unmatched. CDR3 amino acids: CASRLAVTYEQYF. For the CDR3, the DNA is TGTGCCAGCAGACTAGCGGTTACCTACGAGCAGTACTTC.

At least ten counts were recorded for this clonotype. CDR3 bases: TGTGCCAGCTCAAGCGACACGAGGGAAACTTTCTTT. Its protein product is CASSSDTRETFF. V gene TRBV18 combines with J gene TRBJ1-1; D remains ambiguous. The ends were cut back, 5 bases at V and 12 bases at J, with 16 bases in the middle. This CDR3 is built from 12 residues. Germline CDR1 is KGHSH and CDR2 is LQKENI.

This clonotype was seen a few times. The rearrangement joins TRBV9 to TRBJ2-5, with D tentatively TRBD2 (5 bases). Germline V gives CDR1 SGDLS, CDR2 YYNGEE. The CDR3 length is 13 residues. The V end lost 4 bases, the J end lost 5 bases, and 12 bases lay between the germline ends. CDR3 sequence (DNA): TGTGCCAGCAGCCCTCAAAGAGGGGAGACCCAGTACTTC. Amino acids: CASSPQRGETQYF.

This CDR3 reads CASRPAGTSGSETQYF. CDR3 DNA: TGTGCCAGCAGACCCGCCGGGACTAGCGGGAGTGAGACCCAGTACTTC. The chain joins TRBV12-3 or TRBV12-4 to TRBJ2-5; 14 bases map to TRBD2. The CDR3 spans 16 residues. V shed 6 bases, J shed 5 bases, and the junction held 8 bases outside the gene matches.

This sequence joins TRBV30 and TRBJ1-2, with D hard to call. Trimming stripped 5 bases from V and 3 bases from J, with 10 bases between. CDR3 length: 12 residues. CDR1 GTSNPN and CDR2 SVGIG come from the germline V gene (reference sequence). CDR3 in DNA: TGTGCCTGGCTACAGTCTCACTATGGCTACACCTTC. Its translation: CAWLQSHYGYTF.

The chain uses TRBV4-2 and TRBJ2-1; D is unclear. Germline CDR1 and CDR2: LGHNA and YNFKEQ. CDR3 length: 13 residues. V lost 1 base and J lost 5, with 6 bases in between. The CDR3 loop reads CASSQVTDNEQFF. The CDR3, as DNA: TGTGCCAGCAGCCAAGTCACAGACAATGAGCAGTTCTTC.

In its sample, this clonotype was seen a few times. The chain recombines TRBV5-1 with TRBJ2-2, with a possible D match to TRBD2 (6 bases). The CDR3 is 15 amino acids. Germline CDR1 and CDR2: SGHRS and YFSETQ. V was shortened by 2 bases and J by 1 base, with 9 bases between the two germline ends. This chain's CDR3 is CASSFTSLNTGELFF. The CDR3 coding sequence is TGCGCCAGCAGCTTTACTAGCCTGAACACCGGGGAGCTGTTTTTT.

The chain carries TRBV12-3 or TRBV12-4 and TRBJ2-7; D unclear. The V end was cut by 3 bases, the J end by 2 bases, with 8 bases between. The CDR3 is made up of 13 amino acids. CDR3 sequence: CASSFSRTYEQYF. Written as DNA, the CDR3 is TGTGCCAGCAGTTTCTCTAGAACCTACGAGCAGTACTTC.

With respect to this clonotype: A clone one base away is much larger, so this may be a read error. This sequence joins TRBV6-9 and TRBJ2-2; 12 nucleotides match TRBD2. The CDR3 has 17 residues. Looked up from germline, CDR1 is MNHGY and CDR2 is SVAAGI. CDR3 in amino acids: CASSFLRLAGVHGKLFF. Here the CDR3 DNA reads TGTGCCAGCAGTTTCTTGCGACTAGCGGGAGTTCACGGGAAGCTGTTTTTT.

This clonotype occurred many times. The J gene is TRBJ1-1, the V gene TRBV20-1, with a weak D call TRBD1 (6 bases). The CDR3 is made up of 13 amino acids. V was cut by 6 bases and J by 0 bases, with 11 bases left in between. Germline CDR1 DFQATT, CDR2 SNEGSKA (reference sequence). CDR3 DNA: TGCAGTGCCGAGGGACAACTGAACACTGAAGCTTTCTTT. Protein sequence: CSAEGQLNTEAFF.

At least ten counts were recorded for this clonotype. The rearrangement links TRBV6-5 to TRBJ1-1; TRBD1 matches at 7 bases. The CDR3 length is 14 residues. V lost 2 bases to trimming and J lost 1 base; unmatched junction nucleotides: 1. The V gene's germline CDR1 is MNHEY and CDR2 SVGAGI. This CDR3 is CASSYRGRNTEAFF. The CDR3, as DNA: TGTGCCAGCAGTTACAGGGGGCGGAACACTGAAGCTTTCTTT.

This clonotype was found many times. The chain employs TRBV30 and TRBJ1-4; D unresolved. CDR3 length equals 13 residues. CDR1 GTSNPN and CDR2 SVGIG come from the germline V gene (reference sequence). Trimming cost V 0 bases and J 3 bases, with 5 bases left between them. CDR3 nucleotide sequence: TGTGCCTGGAGTGTATTGCCTAATGAAAAACTGTTTTTT. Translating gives CAWSVLPNEKLFF.

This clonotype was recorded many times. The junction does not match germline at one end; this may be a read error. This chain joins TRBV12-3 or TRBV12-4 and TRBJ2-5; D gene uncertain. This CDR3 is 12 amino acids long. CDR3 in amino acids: CASGSDLAELNF. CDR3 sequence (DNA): TGTGCCAGTGGCTCGGATCTCGCCGAACTGAACTTC.

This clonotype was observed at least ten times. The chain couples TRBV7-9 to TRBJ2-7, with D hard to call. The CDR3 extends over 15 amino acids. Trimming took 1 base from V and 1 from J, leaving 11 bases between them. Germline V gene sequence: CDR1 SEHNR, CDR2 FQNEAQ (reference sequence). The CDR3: CASSLGAKISYEQYF. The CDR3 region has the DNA TGTGCCAGCAGCTTAGGCGCCAAGATTTCCTACGAGCAGTACTTC.

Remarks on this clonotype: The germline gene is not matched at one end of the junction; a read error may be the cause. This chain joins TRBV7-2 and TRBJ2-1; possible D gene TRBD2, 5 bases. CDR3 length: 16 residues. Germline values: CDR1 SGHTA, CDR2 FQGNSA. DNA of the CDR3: TGCGCCAGCAGCCACCCAGCGGCTAGCTCCTACAATGAGCAGTTCTTC. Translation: CASSHPAASSYNEQFF.

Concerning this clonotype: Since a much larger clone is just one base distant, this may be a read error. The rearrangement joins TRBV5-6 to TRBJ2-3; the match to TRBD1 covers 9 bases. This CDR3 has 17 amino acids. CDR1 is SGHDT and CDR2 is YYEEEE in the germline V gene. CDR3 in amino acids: CASSDLSGTGITGTQYF. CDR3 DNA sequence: TGTGCCAGCAGCGATTTGTCCGGGACAGGGATTACAGGTACGCAGTATTTT.

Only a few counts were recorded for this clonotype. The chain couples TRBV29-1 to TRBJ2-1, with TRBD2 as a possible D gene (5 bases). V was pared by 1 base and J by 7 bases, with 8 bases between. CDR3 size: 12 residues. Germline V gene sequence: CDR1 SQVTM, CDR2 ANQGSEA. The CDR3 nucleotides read TGCAGCGTTGAAGCAAGGAGGAATGAGCAGTTCTTC. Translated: CSVEARRNEQFF.

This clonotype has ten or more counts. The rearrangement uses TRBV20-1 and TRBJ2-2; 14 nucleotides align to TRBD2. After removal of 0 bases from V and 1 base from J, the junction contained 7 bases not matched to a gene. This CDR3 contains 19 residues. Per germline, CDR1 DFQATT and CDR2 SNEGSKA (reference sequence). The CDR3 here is CSARDPRTSGRLNTGELFF. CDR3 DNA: TGCAGTGCTAGAGACCCGAGGACTAGCGGGAGGCTGAACACCGGGGAGCTGTTTTTT.

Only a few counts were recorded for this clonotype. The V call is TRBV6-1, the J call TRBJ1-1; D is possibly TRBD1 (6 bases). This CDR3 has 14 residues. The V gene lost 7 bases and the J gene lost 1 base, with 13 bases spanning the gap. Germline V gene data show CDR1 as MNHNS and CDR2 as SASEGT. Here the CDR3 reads CASTYRVKNTEAFF. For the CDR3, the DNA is TGTGCCAGCACCTACAGGGTAAAGAACACTGAAGCTTTCTTT.

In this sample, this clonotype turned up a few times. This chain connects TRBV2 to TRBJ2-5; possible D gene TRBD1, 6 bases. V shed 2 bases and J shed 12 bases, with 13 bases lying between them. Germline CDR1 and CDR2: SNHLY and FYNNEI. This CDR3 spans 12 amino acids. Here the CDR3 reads CASSETKGTKYF. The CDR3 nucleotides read TGTGCCAGCAGTGAAACGAAGGGGACAAAGTACTTC. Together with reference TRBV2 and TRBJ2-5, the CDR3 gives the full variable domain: EPEVTQTPSHQVTQMGQEVILRCVPISNHLYFYWYRQILGQKVEFLVSFYNNEISEKSEIFDDQFSVERPDGSNFTLKIRSTKLEDSAMYFCASSETKGTKYFGPGTRLLVL.